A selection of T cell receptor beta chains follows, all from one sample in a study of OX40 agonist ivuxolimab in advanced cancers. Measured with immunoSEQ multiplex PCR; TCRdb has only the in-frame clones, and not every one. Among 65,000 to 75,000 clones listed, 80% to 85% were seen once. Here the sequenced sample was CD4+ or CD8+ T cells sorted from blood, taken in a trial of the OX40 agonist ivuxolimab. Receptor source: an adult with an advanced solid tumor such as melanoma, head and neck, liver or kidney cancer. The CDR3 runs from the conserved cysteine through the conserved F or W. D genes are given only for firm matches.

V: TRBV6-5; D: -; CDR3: CASSYSETQYF
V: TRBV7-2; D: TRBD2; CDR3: CASSFSGSGGTDTQYF
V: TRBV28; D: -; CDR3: CASSLWAGSQPQHF
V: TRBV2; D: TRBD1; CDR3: CASIFQGAQGYTF
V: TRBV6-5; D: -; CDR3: CASRGGASGGYTF
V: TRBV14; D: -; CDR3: CASSQAKGTNEKLFF
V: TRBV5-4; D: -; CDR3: CASSRIGGDQYF
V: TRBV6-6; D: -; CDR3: CASSRAEAGNTIYF
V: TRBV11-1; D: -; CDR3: CASSPQPTSGNTIYF
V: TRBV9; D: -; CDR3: CASSVGPELHEQFF